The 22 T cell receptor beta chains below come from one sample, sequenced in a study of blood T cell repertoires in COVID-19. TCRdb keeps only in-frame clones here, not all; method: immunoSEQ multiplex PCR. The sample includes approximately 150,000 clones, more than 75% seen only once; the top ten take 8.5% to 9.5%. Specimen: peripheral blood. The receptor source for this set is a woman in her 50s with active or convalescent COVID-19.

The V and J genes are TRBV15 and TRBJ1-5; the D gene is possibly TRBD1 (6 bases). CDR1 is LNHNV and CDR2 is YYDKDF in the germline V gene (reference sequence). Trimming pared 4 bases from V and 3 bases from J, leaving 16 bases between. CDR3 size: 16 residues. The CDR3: CATSNDQGTPNQPQHF. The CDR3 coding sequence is TGTGCCACCAGCAATGATCAGGGGACGCCCAATCAGCCCCAGCATTTT.

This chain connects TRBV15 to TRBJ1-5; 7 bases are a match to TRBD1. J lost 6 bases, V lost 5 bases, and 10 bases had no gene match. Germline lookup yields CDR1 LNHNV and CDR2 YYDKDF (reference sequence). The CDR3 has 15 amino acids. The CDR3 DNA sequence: TGTGCCACCAGCTTAGGACAGGAATATTCTCAGCCCCAGCATTTT. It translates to CATSLGQEYSQPQHF.

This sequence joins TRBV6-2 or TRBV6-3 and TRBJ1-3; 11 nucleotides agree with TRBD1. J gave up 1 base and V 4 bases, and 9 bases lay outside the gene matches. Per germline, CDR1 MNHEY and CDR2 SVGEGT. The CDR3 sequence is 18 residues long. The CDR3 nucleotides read TGTGCCAGCAGTTCACCCCGGGACAGGGGGAATTCTGGAAACACCATATATTTT. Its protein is CASSSPRDRGNSGNTIYF.

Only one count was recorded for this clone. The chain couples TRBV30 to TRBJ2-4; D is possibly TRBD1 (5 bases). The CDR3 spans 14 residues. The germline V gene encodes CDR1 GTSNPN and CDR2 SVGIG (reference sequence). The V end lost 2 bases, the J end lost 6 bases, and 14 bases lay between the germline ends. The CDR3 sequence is CAWSKDSILNIQYF. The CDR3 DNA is TGTGCCTGGAGTAAAGACAGTATCCTAAACATTCAGTACTTC. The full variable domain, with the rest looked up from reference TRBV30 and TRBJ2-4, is SQTIHQWPATLVQPVGSPLSLECTVEGTSNPNLYWYRQAAGRGLQLLFYSVGIGQISSEVPQNLSASRPQDRQFILSSKKLLLSDSGFYLCAWSKDSILNIQYFGAGTRLSVL.

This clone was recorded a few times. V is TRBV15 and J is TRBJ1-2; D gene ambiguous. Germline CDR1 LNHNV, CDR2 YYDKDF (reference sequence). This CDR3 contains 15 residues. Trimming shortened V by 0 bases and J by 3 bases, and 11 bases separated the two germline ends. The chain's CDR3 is CATSRDLLIDYGYTF. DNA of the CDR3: TGTGCCACCAGCAGAGATCTCCTAATTGACTATGGCTACACCTTC.

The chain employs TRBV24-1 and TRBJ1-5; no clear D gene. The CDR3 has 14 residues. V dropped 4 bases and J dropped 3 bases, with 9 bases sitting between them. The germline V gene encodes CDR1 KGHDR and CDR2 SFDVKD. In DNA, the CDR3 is TGTGCCACCAGTGACTATTCTGTCAATCAGCCCCAGCATTTT. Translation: CATSDYSVNQPQHF.

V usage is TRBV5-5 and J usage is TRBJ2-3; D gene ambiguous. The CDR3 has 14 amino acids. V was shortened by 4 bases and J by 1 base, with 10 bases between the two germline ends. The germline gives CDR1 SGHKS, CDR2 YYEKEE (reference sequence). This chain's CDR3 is CASSLDGRTDTQYF. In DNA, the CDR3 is TGTGCCAGCAGCCTGGACGGTCGCACAGATACGCAGTATTTT.

The DNA of the CDR3 is TGCGCCAGCAGCTTGACAGAAACTAATGAAAAACTGTTTTTT. It encodes CASSLTETNEKLFF. This chain connects TRBV5-1 to TRBJ1-4; no definite D call. This CDR3 spans 14 amino acids. Germline V CDR1 and CDR2: SGHRS, YFSETQ. Trimming shortened V by 1 base and J by 1 base, and 5 bases separated the two germline ends. Using reference TRBV5-1 and TRBJ1-4 for the parts outside the CDR3, the full variable domain is KAGVTQTPRYLIKTRGQQVTLSCSPISGHRSVSWYQQTPGQGLQFLFEYFSETQRNKGNFPGRFSGRQFSNSRSEMNVSTLELGDSALYLCASSLTETNEKLFFGSGTQLSVL.

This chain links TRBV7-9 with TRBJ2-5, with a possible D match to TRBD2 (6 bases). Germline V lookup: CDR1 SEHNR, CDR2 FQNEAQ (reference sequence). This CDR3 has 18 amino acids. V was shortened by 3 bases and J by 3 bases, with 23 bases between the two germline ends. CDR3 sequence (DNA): TGTGCCAGCAGCTTGGGACTTACTATACTACAACCAAAAGAGACCCAGTACTTC. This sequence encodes CASSLGLTILQPKETQYF.

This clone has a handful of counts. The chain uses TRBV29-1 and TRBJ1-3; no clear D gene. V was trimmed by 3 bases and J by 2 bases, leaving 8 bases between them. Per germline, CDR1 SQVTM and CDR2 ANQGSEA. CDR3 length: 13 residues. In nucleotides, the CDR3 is TGCAGCGTTGACAGCGTGGCTGGAAACACCATATATTTT. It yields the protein CSVDSVAGNTIYF.

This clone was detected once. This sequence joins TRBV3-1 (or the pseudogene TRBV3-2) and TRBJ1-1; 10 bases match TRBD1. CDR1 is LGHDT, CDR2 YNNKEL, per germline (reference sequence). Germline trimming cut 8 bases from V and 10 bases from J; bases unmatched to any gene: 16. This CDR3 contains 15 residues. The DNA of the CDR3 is TGTGCCAGCTTGGAATGGGGACAGGGGAGAAGTAGAGCTTTCTTT. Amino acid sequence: CASLEWGQGRSRAFF.

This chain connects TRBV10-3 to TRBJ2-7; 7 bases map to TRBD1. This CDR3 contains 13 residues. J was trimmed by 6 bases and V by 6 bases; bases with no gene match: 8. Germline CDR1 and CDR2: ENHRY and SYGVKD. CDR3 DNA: TGTGCCATCAGACGGGACAGTGATGGCGAGCAGTACTTC. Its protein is CAIRRDSDGEQYF.

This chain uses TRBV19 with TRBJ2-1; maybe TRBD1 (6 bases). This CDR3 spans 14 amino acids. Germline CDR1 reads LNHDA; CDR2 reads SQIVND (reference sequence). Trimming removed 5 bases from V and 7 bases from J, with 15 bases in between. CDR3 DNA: TGTGCCAGTAGTCAGGGGTTGGTTTCAAATGAGCAGTTCTTC. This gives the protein CASSQGLVSNEQFF.

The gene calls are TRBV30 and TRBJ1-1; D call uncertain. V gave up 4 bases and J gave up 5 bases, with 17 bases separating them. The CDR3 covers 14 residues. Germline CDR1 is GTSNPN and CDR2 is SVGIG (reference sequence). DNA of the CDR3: TGTGCCTGGAATATTAACGGGAGGAGGACTGAAGCTTTCTTT. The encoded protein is CAWNINGRRTEAFF.

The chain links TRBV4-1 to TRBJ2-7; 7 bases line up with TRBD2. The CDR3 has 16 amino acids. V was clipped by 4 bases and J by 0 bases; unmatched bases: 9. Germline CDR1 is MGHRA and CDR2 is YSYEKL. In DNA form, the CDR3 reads TGCGCCAGCAGCCTATCCATAGCGGGTCGCTCCTACGAGCAGTACTTC. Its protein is CASSLSIAGRSYEQYF.

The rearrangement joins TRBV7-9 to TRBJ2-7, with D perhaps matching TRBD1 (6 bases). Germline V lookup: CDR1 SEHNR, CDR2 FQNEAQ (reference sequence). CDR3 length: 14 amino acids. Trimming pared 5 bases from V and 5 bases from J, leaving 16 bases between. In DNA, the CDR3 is TGTGCCAGCAGCCCGCAACCTGGACAGAACGAGCAGTACTTC. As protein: CASSPQPGQNEQYF.

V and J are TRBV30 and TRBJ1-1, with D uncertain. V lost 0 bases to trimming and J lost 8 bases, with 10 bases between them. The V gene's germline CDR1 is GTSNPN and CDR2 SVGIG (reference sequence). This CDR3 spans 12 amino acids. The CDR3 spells CAWSVGRPEAFF. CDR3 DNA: TGTGCCTGGAGTGTAGGCAGGCCCGAAGCTTTCTTT.

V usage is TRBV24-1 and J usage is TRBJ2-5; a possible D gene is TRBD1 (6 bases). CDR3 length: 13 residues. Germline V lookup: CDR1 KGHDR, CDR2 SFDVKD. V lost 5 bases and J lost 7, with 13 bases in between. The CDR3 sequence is CATSGGTPLTQYF. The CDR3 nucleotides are TGTGCCACCAGTGGGGGGACACCCCTGACCCAGTACTTC.

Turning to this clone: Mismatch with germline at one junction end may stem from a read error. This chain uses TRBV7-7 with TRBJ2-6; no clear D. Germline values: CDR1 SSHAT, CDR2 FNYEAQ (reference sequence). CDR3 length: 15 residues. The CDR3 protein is CASSLSRSGANVLTF. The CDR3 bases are TGTGCTAGCAGCTTATCGCGCTCTGGGGCCAACGTCCTGACTTTC. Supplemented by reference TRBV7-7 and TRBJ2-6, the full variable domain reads GAGVSQSPRYKVTKRGQDVTLRCDPISSHATLYWYQQALGQGPEFLTYFNYEAQPDKSGLPSDRFSAERPEGSISTLTIQRTEQRDSAMYRCASSLSRSGANVLTFGAGSRLTVL.

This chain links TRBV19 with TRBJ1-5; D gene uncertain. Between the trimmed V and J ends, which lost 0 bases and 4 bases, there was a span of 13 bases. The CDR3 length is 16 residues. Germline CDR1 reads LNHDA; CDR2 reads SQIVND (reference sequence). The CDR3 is CASSIDLSGVNQPQHF. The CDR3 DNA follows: TGTGCCAGTAGTATAGATCTATCCGGGGTGAATCAGCCCCAGCATTTT.

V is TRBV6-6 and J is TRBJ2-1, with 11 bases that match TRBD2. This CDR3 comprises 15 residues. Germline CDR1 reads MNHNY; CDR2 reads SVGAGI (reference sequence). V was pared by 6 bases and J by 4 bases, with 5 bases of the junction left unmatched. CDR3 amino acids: CASRTTSGRYNEQFF. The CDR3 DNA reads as TGTGCCAGCAGGACTACTAGCGGGAGATACAATGAGCAGTTCTTC.

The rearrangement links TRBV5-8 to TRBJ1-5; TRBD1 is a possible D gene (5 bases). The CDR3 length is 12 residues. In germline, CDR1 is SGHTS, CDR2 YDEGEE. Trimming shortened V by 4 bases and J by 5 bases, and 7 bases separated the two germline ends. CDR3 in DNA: TGTGCCAGCAGCCGACAGTATCAGCCCCAGCATTTT. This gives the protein CASSRQYQPQHF. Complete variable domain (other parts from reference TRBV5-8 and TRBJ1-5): EAGVTQSPTHLIKTRGQQATLRCSPISGHTSVYWYQQALGLGLQFLLWYDEGEERNRGNFPPRFSGRQFPNYSSELNVNALELEDSALYLCASSRQYQPQHFGDGTRLSIL.